This T cell receptor (beta chain) was captured by sequencing in a study of Graves' ophthalmopathy and Graves' hyperthyroidism. This clonotype occurred many times. Amplified TCR beta CDR3 regions were obtained using RNA transcripts as template. RT-PCR with HTBI primers came first, then second-round multiplex PCR. In TCRdb, the multiplex PCR reads were re-called with MiXCR into one record per CDR3 protein. The sample has about 620,000 distinct CDR3 sequences, 22% seen once. The sample consisted of peripheral blood. The sequence was obtained from a young woman with stable Graves' hyperthyroidism. Some clones in this sample may be carry-over from other donors' samples.

The CDR3 here is CASSLYAGNTEAFF. Written as DNA, the CDR3 is TGTGCCAGCAGCTTGTATGCCGGGAACACTGAAGCTTTCTTT. This chain joins TRBV5-6 and TRBJ1-1; D is unclear. CDR1 and CDR2 from the germline V gene are SGHDT and YYEEEE. This CDR3 is built from 14 residues. The V end was cut by 1 base, the J end by 1 base, with 8 bases between.